Listed below are T cell receptor beta chains from one sample, sequenced in a study of blood T cell repertoires in COVID-19. TCRdb's copy holds only in-frame clones and misses some; the assay was immunoSEQ multiplex PCR. Altogether about 140,000 clones are present, around 81% being singletons, with the ten largest covering 3% to 4.5%. Material: peripheral blood. Receptors originate from a woman aged 60-75 years with acute or convalescent COVID-19. The CDR3 runs from the conserved cysteine through the conserved F or W. The D gene is left open where the match is weak. Only some rows state a clone size, as once, few, many or a class for expanded clones.

cdr3_nt cdr3_aa j_call clone_size v_call d_call
TGTGCCACCAGTGTTGGGGACATGGCCTTGGGGGAGACCCAGTACTTC CATSVGDMALGETQYF TRBJ2-5 NA TRBV24-1 NA
TGTGCCAGCAGTTTTTTCCGGGAAAGCACAGATACGCAGTATTTT CASSFFRESTDTQYF TRBJ2-3 few TRBV28 NA
TGTGCCAGCAGCTTAATGGGCAGGGAGGGCACCGGGGAGCTGTTTTTT CASSLMGREGTGELFF TRBJ2-2 NA TRBV7-3 TRBD2
TGTGCCAGCAGCTTATTTTCGCCAGGGGGCAATTCACCCCTCCACTTT CASSLFSPGGNSPLHF TRBJ1-6 NA TRBV13 TRBD1
TGTGCCAGCAGCGCCCGGGGAACTCCCACTGGGGCCAACGTCCTGACTTTC CASSARGTPTGANVLTF TRBJ2-6 NA TRBV7-6 NA
TGTGCCAGCAGGCACCCAGGGGGGCGCGAACAGCCCCAGCATTTT CASRHPGGREQPQHF TRBJ1-5 NA TRBV28 TRBD1
TGTGCCAGCAGCGTAGCAGGACAGAACCAGTACGAGCAGTACTTC CASSVAGQNQYEQYF TRBJ2-7 NA TRBV9 NA
TGTGCCAGCAGCTTGGCGGGTCAGCACAATGAGCAGTTCTTC CASSLAGQHNEQFF TRBJ2-1 NA TRBV5-5 NA
TGTGCCAGCAGTGACGACAGGGACACAGATACGCAGTATTTT CASSDDRDTDTQYF TRBJ2-3 NA TRBV25-1 TRBD1
TGCGCCAGCAGTTTCGGAAGGGAGGATGGCTACACCTTC CASSFGREDGYTF TRBJ1-2 NA TRBV5-1 NA
TGCGCCAGCAGCCAAGATTTGGCAACCAATCAGCCCCAGCATTTT CASSQDLATNQPQHF TRBJ1-5 NA TRBV4-3 NA
TGTGCCAGCAGCCAAGCAACGGGACAGGGAGGTGGCTACACCTTC CASSQATGQGGGYTF TRBJ1-2 NA TRBV3-1/TRBV3-2 TRBD1